The 6 T cell receptor beta chains below come from one sample, sequenced in a study of CXCR3-negative and CXCR3-positive naive CD8 T cells. Study outcomes and limitations: Hydrophobicity of TRB CDR3s was greater in CXCR3-positive naive cells than in CXCR3-negative naive cells.

No antigen has been assigned to these receptors. It was by 5' RACE with UMI labels that the TRB cDNA libraries were prepared. TCRdb re-called the 5' RACE reads; every CDR3 protein appears as one record, without DNA. Its clone listing holds 150,000 to 170,000 distinct CDR3 sequences. Sequenced sample: naive CXCR3+ CD8+ T cells from blood. Noted subset: CD45RO-CCR7+CD27+CD95- naive CD8+ T cells expressing CXCR3 (TNR3+). These receptors were taken from a human donor in good health. Some clones in this sample may be carry-over from other donors' samples.

V usage is TRBV5-5 and J usage is TRBJ2-5; TCRdb picks TRBD1, but there is no DNA to check that call. Germline V lookup: CDR1 SGHKS, CDR2 YYEKEE (reference sequence). The CDR3 runs to 16 residues. CDR3: CASKGQGALREETQYF.

This chain links TRBV6-5 with TRBJ2-1. CDR3 length: 15 residues. Germline values: CDR1 MNHEY, CDR2 SVGAGI. CDR3 loop: CASSYFQGSYNEQFF.

The V gene is TRBV12-3 or TRBV12-4, the J gene TRBJ1-3. The CDR3 length is 16 residues. The CDR3 reads CASSLSAGPSGNTIYF.

The chain combines TRBV29-1 with TRBJ2-3; the D call from TCRdb, TRBD2, cannot be confirmed without DNA. The length of the CDR3 is 13 residues. The germline V gene has CDR1 SQVTM and CDR2 ANQGSEA. The CDR3: CSVDVRALDTQYF.

V gene TRBV5-5 combines with J gene TRBJ2-1; the D call of TRBD2 rests on TCRdb alone, since no DNA is present to check it. CDR1 is SGHKS, CDR2 YYEKEE, per germline (reference sequence). This CDR3 contains 16 residues. The CDR3 reads CASSLRLARPYNEQFF.

This rearrangement joins TRBV12-3 or TRBV12-4 to TRBJ1-1; the D gene TCRdb calls, TRBD1, cannot be checked with no DNA. The CDR3 is made up of 12 amino acids. CDR3: CASKEGGTEAFF.